What follows are 17 T cell receptor beta chains derived from one specimen sequenced in a study of cytomegalovirus exposure and HLA in healthy donors. Profiled with immunoSEQ multiplex PCR; TCRdb holds only in-frame clones, not every one. The table has 150,000 to 250,000 clones, 80% to 85% seen once. Sequenced: PBMCs. These TCRs come from a woman aged 25 to 45 in good health and CMV-seronegative.

The chain has TRBV15 and TRBJ2-3; TRBD2 is a possible D gene (6 bases). V lost 9 bases, J lost 0 bases, and 13 bases lay in between. There are 14 residues in the CDR3. Germline V gives CDR1 LNHNV, CDR2 YYDKDF (reference sequence). CDR3 bases: TGTGCCACAAATCGGCGGGAAAGCACAGATACGCAGTATTTT. This sequence encodes CATNRRESTDTQYF.

The chain employs TRBV29-1 and TRBJ2-7, with 10 bases matching TRBD2. CDR3 length equals 15 residues. V was clipped by 4 bases and J by 0 bases; unmatched bases: 6. Germline V lookup: CDR1 SQVTM, CDR2 ANQGSEA. The CDR3 sequence is CSVGGTSATSYEQYF. The DNA of the CDR3 is TGCAGCGTTGGGGGGACTAGCGCAACCTCCTACGAGCAGTACTTC.

The chain has TRBV27 and TRBJ2-1; TRBD1 is a possible D gene (6 bases). The CDR3 runs 15 residues. V lost 8 bases, J lost 6 bases, and 20 bases lay in between. Germline CDR1 is MNHEY and CDR2 is SMNVEV (reference sequence). Here the CDR3 DNA reads TGTGCCAGCGCGTCCGGGACAAGAGCCACCAATGAGCAGTTCTTC. Translated, it gives CASASGTRATNEQFF.

The V gene is TRBV7-8, the J gene TRBJ1-5, with TRBD1 as a possible D gene (6 bases). CDR1 and CDR2 from the germline V gene are SGHVS and FQNEAQ. This CDR3 contains 14 residues. The V end lost 5 bases, the J end lost 1 base, and 9 bases lay between the germline ends. CDR3 sequence reads: CASSHGQSNQPQHF. The CDR3 nucleotides read TGTGCCAGCAGCCACGGACAGAGCAATCAGCCCCAGCATTTT.

The V call is TRBV18, the J call TRBJ1-5; D not resolved. The CDR3 contains 14 residues. V lost 5 bases and J 5 bases, leaving 13 bases between the germline ends. Germline loops: CDR1 KGHSH, CDR2 LQKENI. The CDR3 nucleotides are TGTGCCAGCTCAGCCCGGGATCCCTATCAGCCCCAGCATTTT. As protein: CASSARDPYQPQHF. The whole variable domain, remainder taken from reference TRBV18 and TRBJ1-5, is NAGVMQNPRHLVRRRGQEARLRCSPMKGHSHVYWYRQLPEEGLKFMVYLQKENIIDESGMPKERFSAEFPKEGPSILRIQQVVRGDSAAYFCASSARDPYQPQHFGDGTRLSIL.

V and J are TRBV7-9 and TRBJ2-1; TRBD1 might be the D (5 bases). The CDR3 spans 15 residues. The V gene's germline CDR1 is SEHNR and CDR2 FQNEAQ (reference sequence). Between the trimmed V and J ends, which lost 1 base and 4 bases, there was a span of 11 bases. DNA for the CDR3: TGTGCCAGCAGCTTAGGGCAGACAGTATACAATGAGCAGTTCTTC. Protein: CASSLGQTVYNEQFF.

Remarks on this clone: This specimen includes other DNA sequences encoding the same CDR3. J is TRBJ1-2 and V is TRBV7-9; the D gene is possibly TRBD1 (5 bases). V lost 5 bases to trimming and J lost 7 bases, with 11 bases between them. The germline gives CDR1 SEHNR, CDR2 FQNEAQ (reference sequence). CDR3 size: 12 residues. CDR3 in amino acids: CASSLDTGGYTF. The CDR3 coding sequence is TGTGCCAGCAGCCTGGACACGGGTGGCTACACCTTC.

The rearrangement links TRBV4-1 to TRBJ1-1; possible D gene TRBD1, 6 bases. Trimming left V 0 bases short and J 11 bases short, with 16 bases between. The CDR3 has 14 residues. Germline V gives CDR1 MGHRA, CDR2 YSYEKL. The chain's CDR3 is CASSQDSRGQRAFF. CDR3 sequence (DNA): TGCGCCAGCAGCCAAGATAGCAGGGGACAACGGGCTTTCTTT.

The rearrangement joins TRBV11-2 to TRBJ2-3; D might be TRBD1 (6 bases). The length of the CDR3 is 14 residues. Trimming removed 5 bases from V and 0 bases from J, with 9 bases in between. The V gene's germline CDR1 is SGHAT and CDR2 FQNNGV. The CDR3, as DNA: TGTGCCAGCAGCCAACAGGGAAGCACAGATACGCAGTATTTT. It is translated as CASSQQGSTDTQYF.

The CDR3 sequence: CASSARGLNTGELFF. DNA of the CDR3: TGTGCCAGCAGCGCCAGGGGGCTGAACACCGGGGAGCTGTTTTTT. The chain carries TRBV25-1 and TRBJ2-2; TRBD1 aligns across 8 bases. Germline V CDR1 and CDR2: MGHDK, SYGVNS. The CDR3 is 15 amino acids. The junction had 4 bases not matched to a gene; V was cut back by 6 bases and J by 1 base.

The V gene is TRBV6-1, the J gene TRBJ1-2, with a tentative D call TRBD1 (6 bases). This CDR3 spans 15 amino acids. Germline loops: CDR1 MNHNS, CDR2 SASEGT. The V end was cut by 5 bases, the J end by 5 bases, with 18 bases between. CDR3 DNA: TGTGCCAGCAGTTCCCATCCGACAGGTTTATATGGCTACACCTTC. Protein product: CASSSHPTGLYGYTF.

The V gene is TRBV7-8, the J gene TRBJ2-2, with TRBD2 as a possible D gene (5 bases). Per the germline V gene, CDR1 is SGHVS and CDR2 is FQNEAQ. V dropped 1 base and J dropped 8 bases, with 20 bases sitting between them. This CDR3 is built from 17 residues. In nucleotides, the CDR3 is TGTGCCAGCAGCTTAGGGCTTATGAGGGCTAGAAGAGGGGAGCTGTTTTTT. Protein: CASSLGLMRARRGELFF.

V usage is TRBV6-6 and J usage is TRBJ2-1; the match to TRBD1 covers 10 bases. Germline V lookup: CDR1 MNHNY, CDR2 SVGAGI (reference sequence). V gave up 2 bases and J gave up 9 bases; unmatched junction bases: 7. The CDR3 length is 15 residues. The CDR3 DNA follows: TGTGCCAGCAGTTACAGCGGGACAGGGGTTCCTGAGCAGTTCTTC. It yields the protein CASSYSGTGVPEQFF.

J is TRBJ2-3 and V is TRBV11-2; 8 bases line up with TRBD2. The J segment lost 4 bases and the V segment lost 1 base, leaving 7 bases of the junction unmatched. Germline V lookup: CDR1 SGHAT, CDR2 FQNNGV. The CDR3 totals 16 residues. CDR3 protein: CASSLGGTRTADTQYF. CDR3 in DNA: TGTGCCAGCAGCTTAGGCGGGACTAGGACGGCAGATACGCAGTATTTT.

This chain uses TRBV11-2 with TRBJ1-2; D not certain. The CDR3 length is 13 residues. Germline CDR1 is SGHAT and CDR2 is FQNNGV. V shed 0 bases and J shed 7 bases, with 9 bases lying between them. CDR3 loop: CASSLESRGGYTF. CDR3 in DNA: TGTGCCAGCAGCTTAGAAAGTCGGGGTGGCTACACCTTC.

The CDR3 reads CASSSDSRAGGYTF. CDR3 in DNA: TGTGCCAGCAGCTCTGACTCCAGGGCGGGAGGCTACACCTTC. The gene calls are TRBV5-4 and TRBJ1-2; tentative D call: TRBD1 (5 bases). Deletions cut 3 bases from V and 8 bases from J, with 17 bases between. The V gene's germline CDR1 is SGHNT and CDR2 YYREEE (reference sequence). The CDR3 has 14 residues.

This clone was seen only a few times. This rearrangement joins TRBV7-2 to TRBJ2-7; perhaps TRBD2 as D (6 bases). The germline V and J ends were trimmed by 0 bases and 6 bases, with 18 bases remaining between them. This CDR3 comprises 16 residues. CDR1 and CDR2 (germline): SGHTA, FQGNSA. CDR3 bases: TGTGCCAGCAGCTTAGCGTCACTAGCCGGCTCAGTCGAGCAGTACTTC. As protein: CASSLASLAGSVEQYF.